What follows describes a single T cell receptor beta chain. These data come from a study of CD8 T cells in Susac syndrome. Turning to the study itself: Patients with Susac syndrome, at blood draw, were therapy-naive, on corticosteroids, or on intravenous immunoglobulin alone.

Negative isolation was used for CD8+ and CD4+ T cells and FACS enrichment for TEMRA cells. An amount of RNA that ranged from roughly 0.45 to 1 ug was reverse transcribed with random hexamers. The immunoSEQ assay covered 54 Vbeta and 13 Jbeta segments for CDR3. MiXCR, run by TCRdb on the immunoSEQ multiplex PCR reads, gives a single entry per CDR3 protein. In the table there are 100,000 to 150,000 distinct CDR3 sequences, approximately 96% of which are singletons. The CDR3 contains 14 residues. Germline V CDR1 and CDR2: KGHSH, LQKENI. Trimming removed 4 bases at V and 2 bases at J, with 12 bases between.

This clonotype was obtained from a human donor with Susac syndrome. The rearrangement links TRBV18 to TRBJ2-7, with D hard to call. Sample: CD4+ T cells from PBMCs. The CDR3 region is CASSRDKGAYEQYF. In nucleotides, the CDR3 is TGTGCCAGCTCACGCGACAAGGGCGCCTACGAGCAGTACTTC.